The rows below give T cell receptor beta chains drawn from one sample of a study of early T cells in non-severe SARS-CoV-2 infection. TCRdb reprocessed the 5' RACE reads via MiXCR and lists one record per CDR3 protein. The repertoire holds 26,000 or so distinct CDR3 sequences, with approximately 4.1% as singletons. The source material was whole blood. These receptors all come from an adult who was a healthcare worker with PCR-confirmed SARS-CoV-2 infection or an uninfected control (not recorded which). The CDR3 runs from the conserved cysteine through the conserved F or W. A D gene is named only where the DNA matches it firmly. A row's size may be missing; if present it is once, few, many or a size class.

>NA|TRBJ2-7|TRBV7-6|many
TGTGCCAGCAGCCCCGGGAGCGACTCGTCTTACGAGCAGTACTTC
CASSPGSDSSYEQYF
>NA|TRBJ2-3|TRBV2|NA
TGTGCCAGCAGTGAAGCGCGGCTGGTTCGGGTTACGCAGTATTTT
CASSEARLVRVTQYF
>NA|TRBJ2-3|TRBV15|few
TGTGCCACCAGCAGCTCGGTATTTGATACGCAGTATTTT
CATSSSVFDTQYF
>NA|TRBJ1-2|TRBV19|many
TGTGCCGCATACCAGACAGGCACCTTTTGGGGCTACACCTTC
CAAYQTGTFWGYTF
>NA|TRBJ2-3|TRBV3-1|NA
TGTGCCAGCAGCCAAGGCAGGAGCACAGATACGCAGTATTTT
CASSQGRSTDTQYF
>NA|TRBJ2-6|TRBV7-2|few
TGTGCCAGCAGCTTAGAACCCGCGATGGGTGCGGCCAACGTCCTGACTTTC
CASSLEPAMGAANVLTF
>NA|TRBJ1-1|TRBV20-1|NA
TGCAGTGCTAGAGTTCGGACATTCAACACTGAAGCTTTCTTT
CSARVRTFNTEAFF
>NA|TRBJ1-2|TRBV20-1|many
TGCAGTGCTTCCCCGGGAGCGTATGGCTACACCTTC
CSASPGAYGYTF
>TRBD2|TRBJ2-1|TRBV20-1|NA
TGCAGTGCCCCGGCTAGCGGGTACAATGAGCAGTTCTTC
CSAPASGYNEQFF
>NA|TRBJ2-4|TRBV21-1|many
TGTGCCAGCAGCAGAGATGGAAACATTCAGTACTTC
CASSRDGNIQYF
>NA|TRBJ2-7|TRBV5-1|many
TGCGCCAGCAGCCCCGGAGGCTCCCGGGTCTACGAGCAGTACTTC
CASSPGGSRVYEQYF
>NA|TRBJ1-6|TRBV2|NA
TGTGCCAGCAGTGAATGGGGGCTTAATAATTCACCCCTCCACTTT
CASSEWGLNNSPLHF
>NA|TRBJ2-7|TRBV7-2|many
TGTGCCAGCAGCTTACAGGGGAGCTCCTACGAGCAGTACTTC
CASSLQGSSYEQYF
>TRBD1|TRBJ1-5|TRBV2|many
TGTGCCTCCTCCTCGTGGGACAGACATCAGCCCCAGCATTTT
CASSSWDRHQPQHF
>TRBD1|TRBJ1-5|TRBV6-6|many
TGTGCCAGCAGTTACCAGAGGACAGGGCGAAATCAGCCCCAGCATTTT
CASSYQRTGRNQPQHF
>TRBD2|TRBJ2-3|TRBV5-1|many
TGCGCCAGCAGCTCCCTGACTAGCGGGAGTTACGGCACAGATACGCAGTATTTT
CASSSLTSGSYGTDTQYF
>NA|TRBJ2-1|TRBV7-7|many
TGTGCTAGCAGTCCCTCACTGGCGGGTCTGAATGAGCAGTTCTTC
CASSPSLAGLNEQFF
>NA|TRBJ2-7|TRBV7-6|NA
TGTGCCAGCAGCTTAAGGCCCGATACCTACGAGCAGTACTTC
CASSLRPDTYEQYF
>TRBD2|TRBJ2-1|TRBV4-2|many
TGTGCCAGCAGCCAAGAGTCTAGCGGTTACAATGAGCAGTTCTTC
CASSQESSGYNEQFF
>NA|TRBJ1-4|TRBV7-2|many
TGTGCCAGCAGCTTAGTGGCTGGGACAAATAATGAAAAACTGTTTTTT
CASSLVAGTNNEKLFF
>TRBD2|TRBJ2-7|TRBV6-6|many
TGTGCCAGCTCTAGGGCGGGAGCAATTTACGAGCAGTACTTC
CASSRAGAIYEQYF
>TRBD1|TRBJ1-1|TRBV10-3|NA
TGTGCCATCAGGACAGGGAATAGTATGAACACTGAAGCTTTCTTT
CAIRTGNSMNTEAFF
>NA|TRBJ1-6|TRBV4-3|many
TGCGCCAGCAGCCAAGGGGGGCCAAAATTGTATGATTCACCCCTCCACTTT
CASSQGGPKLYDSPLHF
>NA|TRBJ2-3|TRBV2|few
TGTGCCAGCTTTAAGGAGACTAGCACAGATACGCAGTATTTT
CASFKETSTDTQYF
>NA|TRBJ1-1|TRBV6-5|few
TGTGCCAGCAGTTACGGCCGACAGACTGAAGCTTTCTTT
CASSYGRQTEAFF
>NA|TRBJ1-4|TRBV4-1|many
TGCGCCAGCAGCCAAGAGAGGGGCGCGGGTGAAAAACTGTTTTTT
CASSQERGAGEKLFF
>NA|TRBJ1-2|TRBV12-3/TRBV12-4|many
TGTGCCAGCAGTATAAGGGGGGTCAACTATGGCTACACCTTC
CASSIRGVNYGYTF
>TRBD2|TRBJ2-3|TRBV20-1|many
TGCAGCCTCGCGGCGGGACTAGCACCAAATACGCAGTATTTT
CSLAAGLAPNTQYF
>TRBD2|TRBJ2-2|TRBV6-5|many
TGTGCCAGCAGCGCCTATCGGGAGGTGCGAGGGGAGCTGTTTTTT
CASSAYREVRGELFF